Listed below are T cell receptor beta chains from one sample, sequenced in a study of cytomegalovirus exposure and HLA in healthy donors. Profiling relied on immunoSEQ multiplex PCR, and the TCRdb table lists in-frame clones only, not all of them. The table includes roughly 90,000 clones, roughly four fifths detected once. What was sequenced was PBMCs. The receptors derive from a woman in her thirties or forties in good health and CMV-seropositive. Both conserved end residues are part of each CDR3. D genes are given only for firm matches. Rows may omit the clone size; those that give it use once, few, many or a size class.

clone size,V gene,D gene,J gene,CDR3 DNA,CDR3 protein
NA,TRBV4-3,NA,TRBJ2-1,TGCGCCAGCAGCCCGCCACCACCACGTCAGAATGAGCAGTTCTTC,CASSPPPPRQNEQFF
NA,TRBV6-6,TRBD2,TRBJ2-2,TGTGCCAGCGGGAGGGCCGCCGGGGAGCTGTTTTTT,CASGRAAGELFF
NA,TRBV11-2,NA,TRBJ2-7,TGTGCCAGCAGCCTCCTCACAGGGAACTACGAGCAGTACTTC,CASSLLTGNYEQYF
NA,TRBV29-1,NA,TRBJ1-5,TGCAGCGTTTTGGGCAGGGCAAGCAATCAGCCCCAGCATTTT,CSVLGRASNQPQHF
once,TRBV30,NA,TRBJ1-5,TGTGCCTGGAGTGTAGGTATCCCAGCTAGGAATCAGCCCCAGCATTTT,CAWSVGIPARNQPQHF
NA,TRBV19,NA,TRBJ1-2,TGTGCCAGTAGTGGGGCGGACCTACCCTCTAACTATGGCTACACCTTC,CASSGADLPSNYGYTF
once,TRBV29-1,NA,TRBJ1-5,TGCAGCGTTCAGGGCCAGAATAATCAGCCCCAGCATTTT,CSVQGQNNQPQHF
NA,TRBV5-1,NA,TRBJ2-7,TGCGCCAGAGACCGGGGTTCCTACGAGCAGTACTTC,CARDRGSYEQYF
NA,TRBV6-5,TRBD1,TRBJ1-2,TGTGCCAGCAGCCTGGACAGGGGGCATGGCTACACCTTC,CASSLDRGHGYTF
NA,TRBV18,TRBD1,TRBJ2-5,TGTGCCAGCTCACCAACGTCGGGACAGGGTGAAACCCAGTACTTC,CASSPTSGQGETQYF
NA,TRBV2,TRBD1,TRBJ1-2,TGTGCCAGCAGGATCGGACAGGACTATGGCTACACCTTC,CASRIGQDYGYTF
NA,TRBV7-9,NA,TRBJ2-7,TGTGCCAGCAGTTCTACCTTCGAGCAGTACTTC,CASSSTFEQYF
NA,TRBV9,TRBD1,TRBJ1-2,TGTGCCAGCAGTCGAACAGGGGTATTAAACTATGGCTACACCTTC,CASSRTGVLNYGYTF
NA,TRBV5-1,NA,TRBJ1-4,TGCGCCAGCAGCTTGTTAACAGGAGATCCTGAGGAAAAACTGTTTTTT,CASSLLTGDPEEKLFF
NA,TRBV10-3,TRBD2,TRBJ2-7,TGTGCCATCAGTGAGGGACTAGCGGGTTCCTACGAGCAGTACTTC,CAISEGLAGSYEQYF
few,TRBV29-1,NA,TRBJ2-7,TGCAGCGTTGGGGCCTTTTCGGACGAGCAGTACTTC,CSVGAFSDEQYF
NA,TRBV5-1,NA,TRBJ1-1,TGCGCCAGCAGCTTGGCCAACTACGCGGGGACTGAAGCTTTCTTT,CASSLANYAGTEAFF
NA,TRBV5-4,NA,TRBJ2-2,TGTGCCAGCAGCACTTCCCCGAGTGCCTCGGACACCGGGGAGCTGTTTTTT,CASSTSPSASDTGELFF
NA,TRBV30,TRBD2,TRBJ2-5,TGTGCCTGGGTGGGGGTGGCGGGACTACAAGAGACCCAGTACTTC,CAWVGVAGLQETQYF
once,TRBV5-1,TRBD1,TRBJ1-2,TGCGCCAGCAGCTTGGGCGACAGGGGGCTTTTGGATGGCTACACCTTC,CASSLGDRGLLDGYTF
NA,TRBV7-2,NA,TRBJ2-1,TGTGCCAGCAGCTTTATGGGTCTGGGAGCCTACAATGAGCAGTTCTTC,CASSFMGLGAYNEQFF